This TCR beta chain appears in the sequencing data of a study of shared clonotypes between healthy human individuals. Libraries were prepared by immunoSEQ multiplex PCR; TCRdb keeps only in-frame clonotypes and omits some of them. This table has approximately 2.5 million clones, 93% appearing once. The source is a young man in good health. Some clones in this sample may be carry-over from other donors' samples. Material for sequencing was naive CD4+ T cells from PBMCs. Subset defined: CD45RA+ positively selected.

Written as DNA, the CDR3 is TGTGCCAGCAGTTTACCGGAAGGAGAGACCCAGTACTTC. It specifies CASSLPEGETQYF. The gene calls are TRBV28 and TRBJ2-5; D gene unclear. This CDR3 has 13 amino acids. In germline, CDR1 is MDHEN, CDR2 SYDVKM. The V end lost 2 bases, the J end lost 4 bases, and 8 bases lay between the germline ends. Complete variable domain (other parts from reference TRBV28 and TRBJ2-5): DVKVTQSSRYLVKRTGEKVFLECVQDMDHENMFWYRQDPGLGLRLIYFSYDVKMKEKGDIPEGYSVSREKKERFSLILESASTNQTSMYLCASSLPEGETQYFGPGTRLLVL.